This T cell receptor (beta chain) was captured by sequencing in a study of CXCR4 blockade with PD-1 therapy in pancreatic cancer (dated by TCRdb to between 2018 and 2021). As for the study more broadly: The study analyzed resected pancreatic ductal adenocarcinoma using multiplex immunohistochemistry and TCRbeta immunosequencing, along with ex vivo slice culture to test PD-1 and CXCR4 blockade. Two geographically distinct regions were TCR-sequenced from each of roughly 6 tumors to assess intratumoral heterogeneity.

None of the patients whose archived tumor blocks were used had received neoadjuvant therapy prior to resection. In the preserved-tissue arm, the study used about 31 surgical resection samples taken from 25 or so pancreatic ductal adenocarcinoma patients who had not previously been treated. DNA for the resection arm was extracted from ten 5-micron curls of FFPE tumor cut next to the multiplex immunohistochemistry slide. On this clone itself: The antigen it recognizes is unknown. No base-level quality is on record; no much larger clone is a single base apart.

Trimming leaves V shorter by 4 bases and J shorter by 2 bases, with the junction holding 4 bases beyond the gene matches. The CDR3 measures 14 amino acids from cysteine to phenylalanine. Solely the CDR3 DNA is kept, with 42 bases framed from the first base. CDR1 and CDR2 are drawn from the germline V gene: SGHRS, YFSETQ. TCRbeta CDR3 regions were immunosequenced from extracted DNA using the immunoSEQ Assay at Adaptive Biotechnologies. Concerning the study's data processing: To quantify the absolute abundance of each unique TCRbeta CDR3, sequences were collapsed and filtered. Clonality was calculated as 1 minus Pielou's evenness, with only productive in-frame rearrangements included in the computation. Regional overlap tracked the top 100 nucleotide rearrangements across paired samples, with Morisita index comparing paired versus unrelated samples. The immunoSEQ Rearrangement Details tool was used to assess convergence of nucleotide rearrangements onto identical amino acid sequences. In TCRdb, the immuneACCESS table is reduced to in-frame sequences with V and J assigned. These tables do not hold every clone; where another copy was compared, an unresolved V gene accounts for under half, and the others remain unexplained. For V, J and clone size, that table is used; D and trimming come from the DNA. In this sample the table shows 4,000 to 6,000 clones, nearly 50% of which occur a single time. The ten top clones hold around 8.2% of the sample.

The study at large found these results: Only TCRbeta chains were sequenced, so true antigen-specificity overlap of convergent dominant clones remained unconfirmed pending paired alpha-beta single-cell sequencing. Tumors had clonal expansion, with a mean productive clonality of around 0.15 compared with roughly 0.05 in healthy blood, yet clonality showed no correlation with survival. A strong correlation was found between amino acid clone frequency and the number of distinct nucleotide rearrangements encoding each amino acid clone, suggesting convergent selection by common tumor antigens.

The sequencing input was tumor tissue. This clonotype was obtained from a human donor with pancreatic ductal adenocarcinoma. This receptor chain uses TRBV5-1 and TRBJ2-3, with TRBD1 matching 7 junction bases. The nucleotides are TGCGCCAGCAGCAGACAGGGATCCACAGATACGCAGTATTTT. Its protein reads: CASSRQGSTDTQYF.